This T cell receptor (beta chain) was sequenced in a study of shared T cell receptors in the human thymus. Sequencing was performed with immunoSEQ multiplex PCR; in TCRdb, only in-frame clones are kept and a portion is missing. This sample has roughly 550,000 clones; around three quarters occur once, and the top ten carry more than 0.01%. The germline V gene encodes CDR1 SNHLY and CDR2 FYNNEI. The CDR3 is 17 amino acids. Losses at the gene ends were 3 bases for V and 1 base for J; bases not matched to a gene: 5. The same data also went into a second study, on human thymus T cells. Per that paper: It looked as if thymic and blood repertoires used V and J genes in a biased way.

The V and J genes are TRBV2 and TRBJ2-1; 11 nucleotides agree with TRBD2. The source is a boy in the first two years of life with a congenital heart defect. Sequencing was performed on thymocytes. CDR3 nucleotides: TGTGCCAGCAGTGATTCCGGGACTAGCGGTTCCTACAATGAGCAGTTCTTC. The encoded protein is CASSDSGTSGSYNEQFF.